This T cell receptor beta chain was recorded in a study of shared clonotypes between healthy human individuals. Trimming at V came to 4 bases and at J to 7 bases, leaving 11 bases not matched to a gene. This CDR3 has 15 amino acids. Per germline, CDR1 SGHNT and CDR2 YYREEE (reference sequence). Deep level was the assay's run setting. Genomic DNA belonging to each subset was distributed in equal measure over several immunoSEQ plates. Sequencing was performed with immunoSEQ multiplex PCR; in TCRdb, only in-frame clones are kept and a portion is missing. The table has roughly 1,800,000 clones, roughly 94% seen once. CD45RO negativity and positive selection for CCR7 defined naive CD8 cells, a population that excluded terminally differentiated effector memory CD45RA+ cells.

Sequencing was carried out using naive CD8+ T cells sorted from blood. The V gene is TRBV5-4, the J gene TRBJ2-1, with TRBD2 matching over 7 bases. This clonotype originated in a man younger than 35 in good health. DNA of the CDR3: TGTGCCAGCAGCGACGCGCTTAGCGGGTGGAATGAGCAGTTCTTC. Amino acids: CASSDALSGWNEQFF.